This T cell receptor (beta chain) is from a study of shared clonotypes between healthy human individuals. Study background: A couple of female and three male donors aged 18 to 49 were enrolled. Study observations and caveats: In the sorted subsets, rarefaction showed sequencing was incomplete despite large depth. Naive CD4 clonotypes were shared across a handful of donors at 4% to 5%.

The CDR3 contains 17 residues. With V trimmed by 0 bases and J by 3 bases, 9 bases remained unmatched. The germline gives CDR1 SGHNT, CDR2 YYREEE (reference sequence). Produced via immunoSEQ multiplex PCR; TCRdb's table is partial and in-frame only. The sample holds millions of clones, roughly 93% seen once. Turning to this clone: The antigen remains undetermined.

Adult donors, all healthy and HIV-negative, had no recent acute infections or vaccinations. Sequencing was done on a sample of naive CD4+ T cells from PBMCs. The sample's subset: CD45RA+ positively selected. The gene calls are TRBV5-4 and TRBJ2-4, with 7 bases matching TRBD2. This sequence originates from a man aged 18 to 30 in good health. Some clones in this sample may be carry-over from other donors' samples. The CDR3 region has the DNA TGTGCCAGCAGCTTGGGTGGCGGGAGAATGGGCAAAAACATTCAGTACTTC. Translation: CASSLGGGRMGKNIQYF. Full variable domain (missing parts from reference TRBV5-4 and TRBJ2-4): ETGVTQSPTHLIKTRGQQVTLRCSSQSGHNTVSWYQQALGQGPQFIFQYYREEENGRGNFPPRFSGLQFPNYSSELNVNALELDDSALYLCASSLGGGRMGKNIQYFGAGTRLSVL.